This is a list of T cell receptor beta chains from one sample in a study of T cell changes during pregnancy in multiple sclerosis. Produced via immunoSEQ multiplex PCR; TCRdb's table is partial and in-frame only. Counted here are around 71,000 clones, 92% occurring once; the ten biggest clones make up around 1.6%. This specimen was peripheral blood, taken after pregnancy. The receptors here all came from a female donor with multiple sclerosis, enrolled in a pregnancy study. Each CDR3 is given with its conserved first and last residue. The D gene is left open where the match is weak. Size values are once, few and many counts, or a class for expanded clones, and some rows have none.

>.|TRBJ2-3|TRBD2|TRBV7-3
CASSPLGGGGTDTQYF
TGTGCCAGCAGCCCTTTGGGGGGAGGGGGCACAGATACGCAGTATTTT
>.|TRBJ2-1|TRBD2|TRBV7-2
CASSSGTSPNEQFF
TGTGCCAGCAGCTCAGGGACTAGCCCCAATGAGCAGTTCTTC
>.|TRBJ1-2|.|TRBV6-1
CASSEEGNYGYTF
TGTGCCAGCAGTGAAGAGGGGAACTATGGCTACACCTTC
>.|TRBJ2-7|.|TRBV5-1
CASSLGVSDVSYEQYF
TGCGCCAGCAGCTTGGGTGTCAGCGATGTCTCCTACGAGCAGTACTTC
>.|TRBJ1-5|TRBD1|TRBV27
CASGWDRGSQPQHF
TGTGCCAGCGGATGGGACAGGGGAAGTCAGCCCCAGCATTTT
>.|TRBJ1-1|TRBD1|TRBV28
CASSSGQGVGEAFF
TGTGCCAGCAGTTCCGGACAGGGAGTAGGTGAAGCTTTCTTT
>.|TRBJ1-5|.|TRBV28
CASSLADQPQHF
TGTGCCAGCAGCTTAGCAGATCAGCCCCAGCATTTT
>.|TRBJ1-1|TRBD1|TRBV6-1
CASKGARGTEAFF
TGTGCCAGCAAGGGGGCGCGGGGCACTGAAGCTTTCTTT
>.|TRBJ1-4|.|TRBV7-9
CASSRDRGATNEKLFF
TGTGCCAGCAGCCGAGACCGCGGAGCAACTAATGAAAAACTGTTTTTT
>.|TRBJ2-7|TRBD1|TRBV2
CASISGQGLEQYF
TGTGCCAGCATCTCGGGACAGGGCCTCGAGCAGTACTTC
>.|TRBJ2-1|.|TRBV19
CASSIAASANNEQFF
TGTGCCAGTAGTATAGCGGCTAGCGCGAACAATGAGCAGTTCTTC
>few|TRBJ2-1|.|TRBV25-1
CASSELIEQFF
TGTGCCAGCAGTGAATTAATTGAGCAGTTCTTC
>.|TRBJ2-3|.|TRBV19
CASSPTGGLGTQYF
TGTGCCAGTAGTCCTACGGGGGGCCTAGGAACGCAGTATTTT
>.|TRBJ2-1|TRBD2|TRBV5-1
CASSSTSGSSYNEQFF
TGCGCCAGCAGCTCGACTAGCGGGAGCTCCTACAATGAGCAGTTCTTC
>.|TRBJ1-1|.|TRBV6-6
CAIGMNTEAFF
TGTGCCATCGGGATGAACACTGAAGCTTTCTTT
>.|TRBJ2-7|TRBD2|TRBV7-9
CASGKTSGGTYEQYF
TGTGCCAGCGGGAAAACTAGCGGAGGAACCTACGAGCAGTACTTC
>.|TRBJ2-5|TRBD1|TRBV19
CASSIGADRGLLETQYF
TGTGCCAGTAGTATTGGGGCGGACAGGGGGCTTTTAGAGACCCAGTACTTC